This is a list of T cell receptor beta chains from one sample in a study of neurological immune-mediated disorders. In TCRdb, the 5' RACE reads were re-called with MiXCR into one record per CDR3 protein. This sample has 45,000 to 70,000 distinct CDR3 sequences; roughly 4.6% occur once, and the top ten carry 2.5% to 3%. The sequenced material came from PBMCs. The source is a man aged 45-65 years with multiple sclerosis. Each CDR3 is given with its conserved first and last residue. Fields, in order: V gene, CDR3 protein.

V: TRBV3-1; CDR3: CASSQGTSGGGPIYEQYF
V: TRBV11-2; CDR3: CASSPRGRGNYGYTF
V: TRBV20-1; CDR3: CSSTTTNTEAFF
V: TRBV12-3/TRBV12-4; CDR3: CASRGTGASDEQFF
V: TRBV28; CDR3: CASSQTSGRARETQYF
V: TRBV20-1; CDR3: CSARDTKMNRILSRLNTEAFF
V: TRBV5-1; CDR3: CASSSEGANEKLFF
V: TRBV18; CDR3: CASSISNRDSEAFF
V: TRBV28; CDR3: CASSRLGPGKTQYF
V: TRBV28; CDR3: CASSNTHRGITDTQYF
V: TRBV20-1; CDR3: CSARDYQRGTGDSYEQYF
V: TRBV29-1; CDR3: CSVSLTGELFF
V: TRBV10-3; CDR3: CAISESRGRMNTEAFF
V: TRBV12-3/TRBV12-4; CDR3: CASRVRLGETQYF
V: TRBV29-1; CDR3: CSGLSGGELFF
V: TRBV7-9; CDR3: CASSLRAGGVHPEQYF
V: TRBV6-2/TRBV6-3; CDR3: CASSYSGVDNQPQHF
V: TRBV6-6; CDR3: CASSYSPDSPGYF